This TCR beta chain was recorded in a study of blood T cells in healthy people across ages (dated by TCRdb to between 2014 and 2017). In the study overall: In model experiments, template switching captured about one uniquely barcoded TCR beta cDNA molecule for every two T cells. To avoid experimental bias, donors of different ages were distributed randomly across sequencing lanes. Two additional independent replicas of 1 million unique cDNA reads from the same blood draw were analyzed for two donors (one aged 18 to 30 and one aged 80 or older). The study measured age-related changes in TCR beta repertoire diversity using deep sequencing normalized with unique cDNA molecular identifiers. Donors were grouped into four age groups: young (average approximately 15 years), middle-aged (around 39), aged (about 60) and long-lived (about 82). The full study reports these points: As age increased, observed TCR beta diversity per million T cells dropped in a roughly linear way, and a significant reduction was already evident by age about 40. The long-lived group showed more naive CD4+ T cells, fewer expanded clones and increased TCR diversity than the aged group, suggesting age selection. Donor CMV infection status was unknown, potentially confounding age-related changes in expanded clonotypes. There was a strong correlation between observed TCR beta diversity and the percentage of naive T cells measured by flow cytometry. Bulk unsorted PBMC profiling prevented conclusive comparison of naive and antigen-experienced compartments. Estimates of total diversity based on one million sequenced T cells were considered lower bounds and underestimates.

Library generation was performed with 5' RACE. Sequencing used an Illumina HiSeq 2500. A second PCR of roughly 7 to 12 cycles was run with a J-beta primer mix and a sample-barcoded 5' primer. A unique molecular identifier was introduced onto each TCR beta cDNA molecule by a template-switch 5' adaptor carrying 12 random nucleotides. Each sample yielded at least 3 million CDR3-containing paired-end reads. First-strand cDNA synthesis was performed from all RNA using the Mint cDNA synthesis kit, with priming by a TRBC-specific oligonucleotide. All cDNA was treated with uracil-DNA glycosylase and then went through a first 18-cycle PCR with the universal primers M1SS and BC2_uni_R. As for how the authors treated the data: Normalization of each sample was performed by random selection of 1 million high-quality reads, each carrying a distinct molecular identifier. Instead of being binned into consensus sequences, reads with shared molecular identifiers were discarded. MiTCR, with a Q25 quality threshold and the strictest error-elimination algorithm, was used for CDR3 identification, clonotype clustering and error correction. A nonparametric unseen species model using Euler transformation provided a lower-bound estimate of total TCR beta diversity. TCRdb handled the public reads itself, with Q25 trimming in fastp and clone calling in MiXCR, and kept productive beta chains. Rows are unified per CDR3 protein, each entry keeping the most common DNA and genes. TCRdb's processing, not the authors', yielded these V and J calls. In this sample the table shows approximately 1.5 million distinct CDR3 sequences, 42% of which occur a single time. The ten largest make up under 5% of the sample.

Taken from the germline V gene, the CDR1 and CDR2 loops are SGHTA and FQGNSA. From its cysteine to its phenylalanine, the CDR3 spans 17 amino acids. Solely the CDR3 DNA is kept, with 51 bases framed from the first base. V ends up 2 bases short and J 4 bases short, with an unmatched junction base count of 8. This clonotype was counted between two and nine times. Its cognate antigen has yet to be identified. No much larger clonotype is one base removed from it; base qualities were not supplied. The 39 donors, aged about 6 to 95 years, were systemically healthy Caucasian individuals from Russia. Each donor gave approximately 9.3 milliliters of peripheral blood, collected into EDTA-treated Vacutainer tubes. PBMCs were isolated by Ficoll-Paque density-gradient centrifugation, with at least 6 million obtained per sample. Trizol reagent was used to extract total RNA from the PBMCs, yielding at least 5.5 micrograms per sample. For every donor, an aliquot of PBMCs went through flow cytometry to measure the percentages of naive CD45RAhigh/CD27high T cells.

The chain couples TRBV7-2 to TRBJ2-2; 9 nucleotides in the junction match TRBD2. Input material: blood. The sequence was collected from a woman in her late teens or twenties in good health. CDR3 reads: CASSLTGLAGPTGELFF. The nucleotide sequence is TGTGCCAGCAGCTTAACGGGCCTAGCGGGACCCACCGGGGAGCTGTTTTTT.